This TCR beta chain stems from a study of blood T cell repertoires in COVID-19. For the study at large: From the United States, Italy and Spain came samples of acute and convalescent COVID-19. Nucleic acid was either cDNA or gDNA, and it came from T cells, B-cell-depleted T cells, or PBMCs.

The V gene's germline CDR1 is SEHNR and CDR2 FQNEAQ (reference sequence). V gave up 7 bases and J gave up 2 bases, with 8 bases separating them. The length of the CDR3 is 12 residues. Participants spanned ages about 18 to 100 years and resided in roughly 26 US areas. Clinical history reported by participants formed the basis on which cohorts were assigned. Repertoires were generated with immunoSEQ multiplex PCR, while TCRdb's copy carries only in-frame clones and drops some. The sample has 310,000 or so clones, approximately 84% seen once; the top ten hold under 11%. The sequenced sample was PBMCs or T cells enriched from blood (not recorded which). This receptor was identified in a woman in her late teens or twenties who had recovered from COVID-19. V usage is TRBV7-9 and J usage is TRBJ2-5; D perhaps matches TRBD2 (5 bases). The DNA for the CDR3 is TGTGCCAGCACACGGGGTCAAGAGACCCAGTACTTC. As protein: CASTRGQETQYF. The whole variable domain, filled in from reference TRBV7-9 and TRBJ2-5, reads DTGVSQNPRHKITKRGQNVTFRCDPISEHNRLYWYRQTLGQGPEFLTYFQNEAQLEKSRLLSDRFSAERPKGSFSTLEIQRTEQGDSAMYLCASTRGQETQYFGPGTRLLVL.